This TCR beta chain was recovered during a study of blood T cell repertoires in COVID-19. On the study more broadly: Specimens from acute and convalescent COVID-19 originated in the United States, Italy and Spain. The analysed material was cDNA or gDNA that came from T cells, B-cell-depleted T cells, or PBMCs.

Profiled with immunoSEQ multiplex PCR; TCRdb holds only in-frame clones, not every one. The data contain some 240,000 clones, around four fifths of them singletons. This clone was detected once. The Seattle patients joined while their infection was active and were tracked longitudinally afterward. CDR3 size: 15 residues. V lost 4 bases to trimming and J lost 5 bases; unmatched junction nucleotides: 9. The germline gives CDR1 SGHRS, CDR2 YFSETQ. The chain employs TRBV5-1 and TRBJ1-1, with 9 bases lining up with TRBD1. Input material: peripheral blood. The TCR sequence derives from a woman in her seventies with COVID-19, enrolled during active disease. The CDR3 DNA follows: TGCGCCAGCAGCAACAACAGGGGGCTGGGGACTGAAGCTTTCTTT. Amino acids: CASSNNRGLGTEAFF.